This T cell receptor (beta chain) was captured in a study of T cell responses to AZD1222 COVID-19 vaccine. Regarding the study as a whole: Increased Spike-specific TCR breadth and depth were observed after two AZD1222 doses. CD4 TCRs linked to vaccination spanned spike, dominating at 160-218 and 743-854. Females made up more of the donors, who were largely white British, and clonal diversity may have come out too low. Unmutated regions of variants are reportedly targeted by nearly half of spike-specific TCRs.

CDR1 and CDR2 from the germline V gene are PRHDT and FYEKMQ (reference sequence). The V gene lost 0 bases and the J gene lost 3 bases, with 6 bases spanning the gap. CDR3 size: 13 residues. Regarding this clone: What it recognizes is unknown.

TCRdb keeps only in-frame clones here, not all; method: immunoSEQ multiplex PCR. Among about 81,000 clones listed, less than 95% were seen once. This receptor was obtained from an adult who received the AZD1222 COVID-19 vaccine. V and J are TRBV13 and TRBJ2-7, with D tentatively TRBD2 (5 bases). Sequenced material: peripheral blood, taken 28 days after the second AZD1222 dose. The chain's CDR3 is CASSLGRGYEQYF. DNA for the CDR3: TGTGCCAGCAGCTTAGGCCGGGGCTACGAGCAGTACTTC. Looking up the rest from reference TRBV13 and TRBJ2-7 gives the full variable domain: AAGVIQSPRHLIKEKRETATLKCYPIPRHDTVYWYQQGPGQDPQFLISFYEKMQSDKGSIPDRFSAQQFSDYHSELNMSSLELGDSALYFCASSLGRGYEQYFGPGTRLTVT.